This T cell receptor beta chain was observed in a study of lymphopenia after photon versus proton radiotherapy. Study-wide results and limits: Post-nadir diversity loss with photons came from oligoclonal expansion, particularly CD8+ Temra cells.

Using immunoSEQ multiplex PCR, the repertoire was profiled, and TCRdb retains in-frame clones only, with some absent. The profile shows about 160,000 clones, roughly nine tenths of them singletons. Details on this clone: Its antigen is not identified.

The germline V gene encodes CDR1 LGHNA and CDR2 YNFKEQ. The CDR3 covers 15 residues. V lost 1 base and J lost 5, with 14 bases in between. This chain uses TRBV4-2 with TRBJ1-2; D gene unclear. This receptor was identified in a man aged 50 to 60 with gastric cancer. Here the sequenced sample was peripheral blood, taken from a patient treated with photon-based radiotherapy. The CDR3 nucleotides are TGTGCCAGCAGCCAAGGTGACGGGGTTGGGTATGGCTACACCTTC. Its protein is CASSQGDGVGYGYTF.